Sequencing of this TCR beta chain was carried out in a study of early T cells in non-severe SARS-CoV-2 infection. This clonotype was detected many times. Using its own MiXCR run on the 5' RACE reads, TCRdb lists one record per CDR3 protein. Of 85,000 to 100,000 distinct CDR3 sequences in the sample, roughly 13% were seen once. V lost 4 bases and J lost 8, with 9 bases in between. Germline V gene sequence: CDR1 SNHLY, CDR2 FYNNEI. This CDR3 has 12 residues. The sequence came from an adult who was a healthcare worker with PCR-confirmed SARS-CoV-2 infection or an uninfected control (not recorded which). The material sequenced was whole blood. The chain combines TRBV2 with TRBJ2-1; D not certain. In DNA form, the CDR3 reads TGTGCCAGCAGTGGACTTGGGCATGAGCAGTTCTTC. Translated: CASSGLGHEQFF.